Sequencing of this T cell receptor (beta chain) was carried out in a study of T cells in Graves' hyperthyroidism and ophthalmopathy. This clonotype appeared many times. CDR3 length equals 14 residues. V lost 5 bases and J lost 7, with 12 bases in between. CDR1 is SGHVS, CDR2 FQNEAQ, per germline. The TCR beta CDR3 regions underwent amplification using RNA transcripts as the source. The HTBI primer set drove a first-round RT-PCR of the TCR CDR3. TCRdb reanalysed the multiplex PCR reads using MiXCR and keeps one entry per CDR3 protein. The table records fewer than 200,000 distinct CDR3 sequences, approximately 15% of them present only once.

The sample taken for sequencing was blood. The chain uses TRBV7-8 and TRBJ1-6; tentatively, D is TRBD1 (6 bases). The TCR comes from a woman aged 45-65 years with Graves' hyperthyroidism. In nucleotides, the CDR3 is TGTGCCAGCAGCCCGGGACACCCAAATTCACCCCTCCACTTT. Encoded protein: CASSPGHPNSPLHF.